Shown below are 23 T cell receptor beta chains from a single sample sequenced in a study of control samples from healthy donors and cancer patients. The method was immunoSEQ multiplex PCR; TCRdb's version includes in-frame clones alone and lacks a portion of them. The data hold more than 95,000 clones, with under 90% observed a single time. The sequencing input was blood. Every receptor here comes from a woman aged 50 to 60 in good health.

The chain employs TRBV18 and TRBJ2-1, with D perhaps matching TRBD2 (6 bases). V was clipped by 0 bases and J by 1 base, with 13 bases between them. Germline CDR1 and CDR2: KGHSH and LQKENI. The CDR3 loop spans 17 amino acids. Here the CDR3 reads CASSPPSFAGSYNEQFF. The DNA of the CDR3 is TGTGCCAGCTCACCACCGAGTTTTGCGGGGTCCTACAATGAGCAGTTCTTC.

The chain carries TRBV11-2 and TRBJ2-2, with TRBD2 identical over 8 bases. This CDR3 spans 15 amino acids. V dropped 4 bases and J dropped 7; count of bases not matched to a gene: 8. From germline, CDR1 is SGHAT and CDR2 FQNNGV. This CDR3 is CASSSWTSSLGELFF. In nucleotides, the CDR3 is TGTGCCAGCAGCTCTTGGACTAGCAGCCTCGGGGAGCTGTTTTTT. The complete variable domain, with remaining parts taken from reference TRBV11-2 and TRBJ2-2, reads EAGVAQSPRYKIIEKRQSVAFWCNPISGHATLYWYQQILGQGPKLLIQFQNNGVVDDSQLPKDRFSAERLKGVDSTLKIQPAKLEDSAVYLCASSSWTSSLGELFFGEGSRLTVL.

This chain uses TRBV11-2 with TRBJ1-2, with D uncertain. CDR3 size: 15 residues. Germline CDR1 and CDR2: SGHAT and FQNNGV. Trimming left V 5 bases short and J 4 bases short, with 17 bases between. CDR3 in amino acids: CASSNLRPTFYGYTF. DNA for the CDR3: TGTGCCAGCAGCAACCTTAGACCGACTTTCTATGGCTACACCTTC.

The rearrangement links TRBV12-3 or TRBV12-4 to TRBJ1-1; a possible D gene is TRBD1 (5 bases). V dropped 2 bases and J dropped 3 bases, with 7 bases sitting between them. The CDR3 totals 13 residues. CDR3 bases: TGTGCCAGCAGTTTAAAGGGGTACACTGAAGCTTTCTTT. Encoded protein: CASSLKGYTEAFF.

The chain is built from TRBV6-5 and TRBJ1-1; weak D call: TRBD1 (5 bases). The germline gives CDR1 MNHEY, CDR2 SVGAGI. The CDR3 length is 13 residues. Trimming cost V 4 bases and J 4 bases, with 10 bases left between them. CDR3 region: CASSFSGPTEAFF. Written as DNA, the CDR3 is TGTGCCAGCAGTTTCTCGGGGCCCACTGAAGCTTTCTTT.

The sample holds a few counts of this clone. This chain joins TRBV24-1 and TRBJ1-1, with 7 bases identical to TRBD1. The germline V gene has CDR1 KGHDR and CDR2 SFDVKD. The CDR3 length is 12 residues. V was pared by 4 bases and J by 10 bases, with 5 bases of the junction left unmatched. The CDR3 sequence is CATSDPTGTAFF. The CDR3 DNA is TGTGCCACCAGTGACCCGACAGGGACAGCTTTCTTT.

The V gene is TRBV15, the J gene TRBJ2-5, with D tentatively TRBD1 or TRBD2 (5 bases each). CDR1 is LNHNV, CDR2 YYDKDF, per germline (reference sequence). The CDR3 contains 15 residues. V lost 3 bases, J lost 6 bases, and 17 bases lay in between. CDR3 loop: CATSRPGTQNKTQYF. DNA of the CDR3: TGTGCCACCAGCAGGCCCGGGACCCAAAATAAGACCCAGTACTTC.

The rearrangement links TRBV5-1 to TRBJ2-2, with TRBD1 identical over 9 bases. V dropped 5 bases and J dropped 5; count of bases not matched to a gene: 7. Germline V gene sequence: CDR1 SGHRS, CDR2 YFSETQ. The length of the CDR3 is 15 residues. CDR3 protein: CASSLQDRGTGELFF. In DNA form, the CDR3 reads TGCGCCAGCAGTCTACAGGACAGGGGAACCGGGGAGCTGTTTTTT.

There are a few counts of this clone. CDR3 bases: TGTGCCAGCAGCCCAGGAGCACCGAGCTCCTATAATTCACCCCTCCACTTT. Translation: CASSPGAPSSYNSPLHF. V and J are TRBV2 and TRBJ1-6; D is undetermined. V was trimmed by 6 bases and J by 0 bases, leaving 15 bases between them. Germline V gene data show CDR1 as SNHLY and CDR2 as FYNNEI. CDR3 length equals 17 residues.

This chain connects TRBV11-3 to TRBJ2-7, with TRBD1 identical over 7 bases. Germline V CDR1 and CDR2: SGHNT, YENEEA. The CDR3 runs 14 residues. V lost 4 bases and J lost 3; bases outside the gene matches: 6. The CDR3 reads CASSSPGQIYEQYF. The CDR3 DNA reads as TGTGCCAGCAGCTCCCCGGGACAGATCTACGAGCAGTACTTC.

The chain employs TRBV2 and TRBJ1-4; D unresolved. The CDR3 loop spans 14 amino acids. The V and J ends lost 8 bases and 7 bases respectively, with 17 bases between them. Germline CDR1 and CDR2: SNHLY and FYNNEI. CDR3 bases: TGTGCCAGCCTTAATGGTCAGTCAGGTGAAAAACTGTTTTTT. Its translation is CASLNGQSGEKLFF.

The DNA of the CDR3 is TGTGCCAGCACCCCGCCCGGCAGGGTTGGTAATTCACCCCTCCACTTT. This sequence encodes CASTPPGRVGNSPLHF. The chain links TRBV25-1 to TRBJ1-6, with D possibly being TRBD1 (5 bases). This CDR3 region has 16 residues. Germline CDR1 reads MGHDK; CDR2 reads SYGVNS. Trimming removed 7 bases from V and 6 bases from J, with 19 bases in between.

In this sample, this clone turned up a few times. The chain carries TRBV7-3 and TRBJ1-1, with D perhaps TRBD1 (5 bases). V lost 6 bases, J lost 3 bases, and 11 bases lay in between. CDR1 and CDR2 (germline): SGHTA, FQGTGA. This CDR3 is built from 13 residues. The CDR3 DNA follows: TGTGCCAGCAGTCATACAGGTGACACTGAAGCTTTCTTT. Encoded protein: CASSHTGDTEAFF.

This clone showed up just a few times. The rearrangement joins TRBV6-5 to TRBJ1-1; D not resolved. Trimming took off 5 bases at V and 4 bases at J, with 17 bases between the two ends. The germline CDR1 and CDR2 sequences are MNHEY and SVGAGI. CDR3 length: 15 residues. Here the CDR3 reads CASSRQREGGTEAFF. CDR3 sequence (DNA): TGTGCCAGCAGTCGCCAGAGGGAGGGAGGCACTGAAGCTTTCTTT.

The chain employs TRBV28 and TRBJ1-2; 9 nucleotides match TRBD1. J lost 4 bases, V lost 6 bases, and 3 bases had no gene match. CDR3 length: 13 amino acids. CDR1 is MDHEN and CDR2 is SYDVKM in the germline V gene. The CDR3 sequence: CASRAGQGYGYTF. DNA of the CDR3: TGTGCCAGCAGAGCGGGACAGGGCTATGGCTACACCTTC.

The CDR3 DNA follows: TGTGCCAGCAGTGGACAGGGAAAGAATCAGCCCCAGCATTTT. It encodes CASSGQGKNQPQHF. This chain uses TRBV2 with TRBJ1-5, with 7 bases aligning to TRBD1. CDR1 and CDR2 from the germline V gene are SNHLY and FYNNEI. V was clipped by 4 bases and J by 4 bases; unmatched bases: 4. There are 14 residues in the CDR3.

The chain combines TRBV4-2 with TRBJ2-1; tentative D call: TRBD2 (6 bases). The CDR3 has 15 residues. CDR1 is LGHNA, CDR2 YNFKEQ, per germline. Trimming cost V 0 bases and J 5 bases, with 11 bases left between them. The DNA for the CDR3 is TGTGCCAGCAGCCAAGATTCGGGAGAGGACAATGAGCAGTTCTTC. Its protein is CASSQDSGEDNEQFF.

The V call is TRBV25-1, the J call TRBJ2-3; D not certain. Germline V lookup: CDR1 MGHDK, CDR2 SYGVNS. V was shortened by 7 bases and J by 2 bases, with 4 bases between the two germline ends. The CDR3 extends over 11 amino acids. The CDR3 coding sequence is TGTGCCAGCACTTCCACAGATACGCAGTATTTT. It codes for CASTSTDTQYF.

V usage is TRBV5-1 and J usage is TRBJ1-1; 11 bases line up with TRBD1. Trimming removed 4 bases from V and 5 bases from J; junction bases left unmatched: 4. In germline, CDR1 is SGHRS, CDR2 YFSETQ. CDR3 length equals 14 residues. The CDR3 DNA sequence: TGCGCCAGCAGCACAGGACAGGGGGCTACTGAAGCTTTCTTT. This encodes CASSTGQGATEAFF. The variable domain in full, with the rest retrieved from reference TRBV5-1 and TRBJ1-1, is KAGVTQTPRYLIKTRGQQVTLSCSPISGHRSVSWYQQTPGQGLQFLFEYFSETQRNKGNFPGRFSGRQFSNSRSEMNVSTLELGDSALYLCASSTGQGATEAFFGQGTRLTVV.

The J gene is TRBJ1-1, the V gene TRBV7-9, with TRBD1 identical over 7 bases. Germline V CDR1 and CDR2: SEHNR, FQNEAQ (reference sequence). CDR3 length equals 14 residues. Trimming cost V 5 bases and J 1 base; bases outside gene matches: 4. The DNA for the CDR3 is TGTGCCAGCAGCCGGACAGGAGCGAACACTGAAGCTTTCTTT. Residues: CASSRTGANTEAFF.

The chain recombines TRBV4-2 with TRBJ2-7; D possibly matches TRBD1 or TRBD2 (5 bases each). CDR1 and CDR2 (germline): LGHNA, YNFKEQ. The CDR3 has 14 residues. V gave up 3 bases and J gave up 0 bases, with 9 bases separating them. CDR3 in amino acids: CASSQGRGSYEQYF. The CDR3 DNA reads TGTGCCAGCAGCCAGGGACGGGGCTCCTACGAGCAGTACTTC.

The sample holds a few counts of this clone. The rearrangement joins TRBV5-8 to TRBJ2-3, with D perhaps TRBD1 (6 bases). Per germline, CDR1 SGHTS and CDR2 YDEGEE. The CDR3 contains 16 residues. Trimming stripped 2 bases from V and 6 bases from J, with 19 bases between. The CDR3 reads CASSLLSLARGDTQYF. CDR3 sequence (DNA): TGTGCCAGCAGCTTACTTTCCCTAGCAAGGGGGGATACGCAGTATTTT.

The CDR3: CASSPGTGGHF. The CDR3 bases are TGTGCCAGCAGCCCCGGGACAGGGGGGCATTTT. The genes are TRBV2 and TRBJ1-5, with 11 bases fitting TRBD1. The J segment lost 15 bases and the V segment lost 6 bases, leaving 4 bases of the junction unmatched. Germline values: CDR1 SNHLY, CDR2 FYNNEI. The CDR3 totals 11 residues.